What follows describes a single T cell receptor (beta chain). What it binds is unknown. This CDR3 has 17 residues. Germline CDR1 reads LNHDA; CDR2 reads SQIVND (reference sequence). V lost 5 bases, J lost 4 bases, and 21 bases lay in between. Using immunoSEQ multiplex PCR, the repertoire was profiled, and TCRdb retains in-frame clones only, with some absent. The table lists around 2,200 clones, 82% of them singletons. These data are taken from a study of circulating tumor DNA in untreated peripheral T-cell lymphoma. Before treatment, baseline tumor tissue was collected for sequencing. The study's findings and limits: Tumor-specific clonotypes: identified in roughly 80% of patients, 85% to 90% of baseline tissues.

The V and J genes are TRBV19 and TRBJ1-5, with a weak D call TRBD1 (6 bases). The sequencing input was tumor tissue. The sequence was obtained from a human donor with peripheral T-cell lymphoma. CDR3 sequence: CASSFLTGGMSNQPQHF. CDR3 in DNA: TGTGCCAGTAGTTTTCTGACAGGTGGCATGTCAAATCAGCCCCAGCATTTT.